These 13 T cell receptor beta chains came from one sample sequenced in a study of naive CD8 T cells in extremely preterm neonates. Sequencing was performed with immunoSEQ multiplex PCR; in TCRdb, only in-frame clones are kept and a portion is missing. The sample comprises around 7,500 clones, 95% to 98% of which are singletons, and approximately 0.4% rests with the top ten. Elective cesarean births at roughly 35-41 weeks, without labor or membrane rupture, supplied the cord blood. The sequencing sample was made of naive CD8+ T cells from cord blood. These receptors all come from a newborn in good health.

The V call is TRBV7-8, the J call TRBJ2-7, with D uncertain. Germline V CDR1 and CDR2: SGHVS, FQNEAQ. V dropped 1 base and J dropped 2 bases, with 9 bases sitting between them. The CDR3 has 14 amino acids. The CDR3: CASSLGQAAYEQYF. The CDR3 DNA sequence: TGTGCCAGCAGCTTAGGGCAGGCCGCCTACGAGCAGTACTTC.

The chain links TRBV4-1 to TRBJ1-2; perhaps TRBD1 as D (6 bases). V lost 0 bases and J lost 8, with 10 bases in between. This CDR3 region has 13 residues. CDR1 MGHRA and CDR2 YSYEKL come from the germline V gene. DNA of the CDR3: TGCGCCAGCAGCCAAGACAGGGGTGGGGGCTACACCTTC. This encodes CASSQDRGGGYTF.

The rearrangement joins TRBV4-2 to TRBJ2-3; TRBD2 aligns across 10 bases. V trimming: 1 base; J trimming: 4 bases; junction bases outside the gene matches: 8. The CDR3 consists of 17 residues. Germline loops: CDR1 LGHNA, CDR2 YNFKEQ. CDR3 sequence: CASSQGMVAGGPDTQYF. Here the CDR3 DNA reads TGTGCCAGCAGCCAAGGGATGGTAGCGGGGGGCCCAGATACGCAGTATTTT.

This clone was seen only once. The rearrangement links TRBV19 to TRBJ2-3, with a weak D call TRBD1 (5 bases). Looked up from germline, CDR1 is LNHDA and CDR2 is SQIVND (reference sequence). Deletions cut 4 bases from V and 6 bases from J, with 20 bases between. The CDR3 totals 16 residues. The CDR3 protein is CASSSIGDSQQDTQYF. Here the CDR3 DNA reads TGTGCCAGTAGTAGTATCGGTGACAGCCAGCAGGATACGCAGTATTTT.

This sequence joins TRBV7-2 and TRBJ1-6; 7 bases map to TRBD1. The CDR3 totals 15 residues. The germline V gene has CDR1 SGHTA and CDR2 FQGNSA. V lost 4 bases to trimming and J lost 4 bases; unmatched junction nucleotides: 4. The CDR3 nucleotides are TGTGCCAGCAGCTCTGGACAGGAGTATAATTCACCCCTCCACTTT. Translation gives CASSSGQEYNSPLHF.

The chain has TRBV13 and TRBJ2-5, with 7 bases lining up with TRBD1. From germline, CDR1 is PRHDT and CDR2 FYEKMQ (reference sequence). J lost 2 bases, V lost 5 bases, and 5 bases had no gene match. The CDR3 totals 14 residues. CDR3 residues: CASSPGTVQETQYF. DNA for the CDR3: TGTGCCAGCAGCCCCGGGACAGTTCAAGAGACCCAGTACTTC.

This chain connects TRBV6-4 to TRBJ1-6; TRBD1 matches 9 bases. The CDR3 runs to 13 residues. V shed 6 bases, J shed 9 bases, and the junction held 3 bases outside the gene matches. Per germline, CDR1 MRHNA and CDR2 SNTAGT. For the CDR3, the DNA is TGTGCCAGCAGCGGGACAGGGATTTCACCCCTCCACTTT. This sequence encodes CASSGTGISPLHF.

To note about this clone: The sample contains more than one DNA sequence encoding this CDR3. The V gene is TRBV15, the J gene TRBJ2-7; D is possibly TRBD2 (7 bases). This CDR3 spans 16 amino acids. V gave up 1 base and J gave up 5 bases, with 18 bases separating them. Germline-derived CDR1 and CDR2 are LNHNV and YYDKDF (reference sequence). Here the CDR3 DNA reads TGTGCCACCAGCAGAGGCCGGGGGGCAGGGAGGGACGAGCAGTACTTC. Translated: CATSRGRGAGRDEQYF.

The rearrangement links TRBV9 to TRBJ2-3, with D possibly matching TRBD2 (6 bases). In germline, CDR1 is SGDLS, CDR2 YYNGEE. The CDR3 totals 15 residues. V lost 4 bases and J lost 0, with 12 bases in between. CDR3 coding DNA: TGTGCCAGCAGCTCCAGCCTAGCGAGCACAGATACGCAGTATTTT. Its protein is CASSSSLASTDTQYF.

This chain links TRBV9 with TRBJ2-6, with 8 bases lining up with TRBD2. V shed 4 bases and J 2 bases; nucleotides not matched to a gene: 5. The CDR3 spans 16 residues. The germline V gene encodes CDR1 SGDLS and CDR2 YYNGEE. The CDR3, as DNA: TGTGCCAGCAGCCTAGAAGCGGGGGCTGGGGCCAACGTCCTGACTTTC. This sequence encodes CASSLEAGAGANVLTF.

V and J are TRBV19 and TRBJ1-1; 7 bases fit TRBD1. V was pared by 6 bases and J by 0 bases, with 10 bases of the junction left unmatched. Germline V lookup: CDR1 LNHDA, CDR2 SQIVND (reference sequence). CDR3 length: 16 amino acids. The CDR3 DNA reads as TGTGCCAGTAGCCCCTCATGGGGACAGATGAACACTGAAGCTTTCTTT. Amino acids: CASSPSWGQMNTEAFF.

This clone showed up just once. J is TRBJ2-3 and V is TRBV7-2; 9 bases map to TRBD2. The CDR3 runs 14 residues. V gave up 4 bases and J gave up 3 bases; unmatched junction bases: 2. CDR1 and CDR2 (germline): SGHTA, FQGNSA. CDR3 loop: CASSWRGGTDTQYF. As DNA, the CDR3 is TGTGCCAGCAGCTGGCGGGGGGGGACAGATACGCAGTATTTT.

The J gene is TRBJ2-5, the V gene TRBV4-3; 9 positions match TRBD2. The DNA end is a closer match to TRBJ2-7, so the J assignment may be wrong. Germline CDR1 is LGHNA and CDR2 is YSLEER. The CDR3 is 15 residues long. The CDR3 DNA follows: TGCGCCAGCAGCCAAGAGGCTAGCGGGGCCTACGAGCAGTACTTC. Protein product: CASSQEASGAYEQYF.